This is a list of T cell receptor beta chains from one sample in a study of shared clonotypes between healthy human individuals. Generated by immunoSEQ multiplex PCR, the TCRdb table keeps only in-frame clones and is missing some. The sample yields millions of clones, about 95% seen once. Sequences were obtained from naive CD8+ T cells sorted from blood. Source of these receptors: a man in his late teens or twenties in good health. Each CDR3 is given with its conserved first and last residue. The D gene is left open where the match is weak. Not all rows give a size; the values are once, few, many and, for expanded clones, a class.

>TRBV13|TRBD1|TRBJ2-5|-
CASSARQGFEETQYF
TGTGCCAGCAGCGCGAGACAGGGCTTCGAAGAGACCCAGTACTTC
>TRBV5-4|-|TRBJ2-1|-
CASSLRGSSYNEQFF
TGTGCCAGCAGCTTGCGGGGGAGTTCCTACAATGAGCAGTTCTTC
>TRBV27|-|TRBJ1-2|-
CASSGAALYGYTF
TGTGCCAGCAGCGGGGCGGCCCTCTATGGCTACACCTTC
>TRBV7-9|-|TRBJ1-2|once
CASSLDEDGYTF
TGTGCCAGCAGCTTAGATGAAGACGGCTACACCTTC
>TRBV4-3|TRBD1|TRBJ2-5|once
CASSRNTGEETQYF
TGCGCCAGCAGCCGAAACACAGGGGAAGAGACCCAGTACTTC
>TRBV6-1|-|TRBJ1-5|-
CASSPGRNSNQPQHF
TGTGCCAGCAGTCCGGGGAGGAATAGCAATCAGCCCCAGCATTTT
>TRBV5-8|-|TRBJ2-7|few
CASTPLNWYFGDEQYF
TGTGCCAGCACCCCATTGAATTGGTATTTCGGGGACGAGCAGTACTTC
>TRBV4-3|-|TRBJ2-2|-
CASSQDSPDGWRAGELFF
TGCGCCAGCAGCCAAGATTCTCCGGACGGCTGGAGGGCCGGGGAGCTGTTTTTT
>TRBV7-9|-|TRBJ2-7|-
CASSLAARGGDTYEQYF
TGTGCCAGCAGCTTAGCGGCCAGGGGAGGGGATACCTACGAGCAGTACTTC
>TRBV27|-|TRBJ2-1|-
CASSPGVSVVDEQFF
TGTGCCAGCAGCCCAGGAGTCTCGGTTGTCGATGAGCAGTTCTTC
>TRBV5-6|-|TRBJ2-5|-
CATGPNQETQYF
TGTGCCACGGGACCGAACCAAGAGACCCAGTACTTC
>TRBV4-1|TRBD2|TRBJ2-7|-
CASSQDQTSESSYEQYF
TGCGCCAGCAGCCAAGATCAGACTAGCGAGAGCTCCTACGAGCAGTACTTC
>TRBV6-1|-|TRBJ2-7|-
CASSVFGNGVGEQYF
TGTGCCAGCAGCGTTTTCGGGAACGGGGTCGGCGAGCAGTACTTC
>TRBV7-2|-|TRBJ2-1|-
CASNLGEDEQFF
TGTGCCAGCAATCTGGGGGAGGATGAGCAGTTCTTC
>TRBV27|TRBD1|TRBJ2-5|-
CASSPTGLGETQYF
TGTGCCAGCAGCCCGACAGGGCTTGGGGAGACCCAGTACTTC
>TRBV9|-|TRBJ1-4|-
CASSVEGLGEKLFF
TGTGCCAGCAGCGTAGAGGGGCTTGGTGAAAAACTGTTTTTT
>TRBV6-1|-|TRBJ2-7|-
CASNRRGTYEQYF
TGTGCCAGCAACAGAAGGGGGACCTACGAGCAGTACTTC
>TRBV9|TRBD2|TRBJ2-3|-
CASSDGLASPSTDTQYF
TGTGCCAGCAGCGATGGACTAGCCTCTCCTAGCACAGATACGCAGTATTTT
>TRBV30|-|TRBJ2-2|-
CAWSVRPGGELFF
TGTGCCTGGAGTGTACGCCCCGGCGGGGAGCTGTTTTTT
>TRBV7-9|TRBD2|TRBJ2-5|-
CASSSPGSGRDYQETQYF
TGTGCCAGCAGCTCCCCAGGTAGCGGGAGAGACTACCAAGAGACCCAGTACTTC
>TRBV27|-|TRBJ2-3|-
CASSPGLSTDTQYF
TGTGCCAGCAGCCCGGGACTCTCCACAGATACGCAGTATTTT
>TRBV7-9|TRBD2|TRBJ2-1|-
CASSSIGLAGANEQFF
TGTGCCAGCAGCTCCATCGGACTAGCGGGAGCCAATGAGCAGTTCTTC
>TRBV7-9|-|TRBJ1-2|-
CASSFPRDNYGYTF
TGTGCCAGCAGCTTCCCCAGGGATAACTATGGCTACACCTTC
>TRBV6-6|-|TRBJ1-2|-
CASSYSMSPGPAGTF
TGTGCCAGCAGTTACTCGATGTCCCCTGGGCCCGCAGGCACCTTC
>TRBV5-6|-|TRBJ1-4|-
CASSLSETNEKLFF
TGTGCCAGCAGCTTATCGGAGACTAATGAAAAACTGTTTTTT
>TRBV7-9|-|TRBJ1-4|-
CASSLAGRGEEKLFF
TGTGCCAGCAGCTTAGCTGGCAGAGGGGAAGAAAAACTGTTTTTT
>TRBV5-6|TRBD1|TRBJ2-5|-
CASSLAGTGSFSYF
TGTGCCAGCAGCTTGGCAGGGACAGGGTCTTTTTCGTACTTC
>TRBV11-2|TRBD2|TRBJ2-7|-
CASSLLRELEQYF
TGTGCCAGCAGCTTATTGCGGGAGCTCGAGCAGTACTTC
>TRBV7-9|TRBD2|TRBJ2-3|once
CASSWGGERGSTDTQYF
TGTGCCAGCAGCTGGGGCGGGGAGCGGGGGAGCACAGATACGCAGTATTTT
>TRBV5-6|TRBD1|TRBJ2-1|-
CASSDRDRGLNEQFF
TGTGCCAGCAGCGACCGGGACAGGGGCCTCAATGAGCAGTTCTTC
>TRBV14|-|TRBJ2-2|-
CASSQVRGKGTGELFF
TGTGCCAGCAGCCAAGTCAGGGGAAAGGGTACCGGGGAGCTGTTTTTT
>TRBV9|TRBD1|TRBJ2-5|-
CASSVDGPGGLGTQYF
TGTGCCAGCAGCGTAGATGGGCCAGGGGGCCTTGGGACCCAGTACTTC
>TRBV27|-|TRBJ1-1|-
CASSQGLQGAEAFF
TGTGCCAGCAGCCAAGGCTTACAGGGTGCTGAAGCTTTCTTT
>TRBV5-1|-|TRBJ2-7|once
CASSLHLTGTLEQYF
TGCGCCAGCAGCTTGCACCTCACCGGTACCTTAGAGCAGTACTTC
>TRBV4-3|-|TRBJ2-3|-
CASSQVTAWAQYF
TGCGCCAGCAGCCAAGTTACAGCGTGGGCGCAGTATTTT
>TRBV6-5|-|TRBJ1-2|-
CASRLGDNYGYTF
TGTGCCAGCAGGCTGGGGGATAACTATGGCTACACCTTC
>TRBV7-9|-|TRBJ2-7|-
CASSLATGISYEQYF
TGTGCCAGCAGCTTAGCTACCGGTATCTCCTACGAGCAGTACTTC
>TRBV4-1|-|TRBJ2-7|-
CASSQGGQGNYEQYF
TGCGCCAGCAGCCAAGGCGGGCAGGGGAACTACGAGCAGTACTTC
>TRBV7-9|-|TRBJ2-3|-
CASSLDVTSTDTQYF
TGTGCCAGCAGCTTAGACGTCACTAGCACAGATACGCAGTATTTT
>TRBV5-6|-|TRBJ2-2|-
CASSLGDTGELFF
TGTGCCAGCAGCCTAGGGGACACCGGGGAGCTGTTTTTT
>TRBV6-1|TRBD1|TRBJ1-2|-
CASSIGQGAMGGYTF
TGTGCCAGCAGTATCGGACAGGGCGCCATGGGGGGCTACACCTTC
>TRBV28|TRBD2|TRBJ2-5|-
CASSPSGGETQYF
TGTGCCAGCAGTCCGAGCGGGGGAGAGACCCAGTACTTC
>TRBV7-8|TRBD2|TRBJ2-7|-
CASSLALAGSPYYEQYF
TGTGCCAGCAGCTTAGCACTAGCGGGATCCCCTTACTACGAGCAGTACTTC
>TRBV6-1|TRBD2|TRBJ2-7|-
CASKGLADVEQYF
TGTGCCAGCAAGGGGCTAGCGGACGTCGAGCAGTACTTC
>TRBV29-1|-|TRBJ2-7|-
CSVEGRTEPQEQYF
TGCAGCGTTGAAGGCCGGACCGAGCCGCAGGAGCAGTACTTC
>TRBV2|TRBD2|TRBJ2-7|-
CASTPGGLAGSSYEQYF
TGTGCCAGCACCCCCGGAGGGCTAGCGGGAAGCTCCTACGAGCAGTACTTC
>TRBV27|TRBD2|TRBJ2-5|-
CASSFGTSARETQYF
TGTGCCAGCAGTTTCGGGACTAGCGCTAGGGAGACCCAGTACTTC
>TRBV11-2|-|TRBJ2-2|-
CASSSVGELFF
TGTGCCAGCAGCTCTGTTGGGGAGCTGTTTTTT